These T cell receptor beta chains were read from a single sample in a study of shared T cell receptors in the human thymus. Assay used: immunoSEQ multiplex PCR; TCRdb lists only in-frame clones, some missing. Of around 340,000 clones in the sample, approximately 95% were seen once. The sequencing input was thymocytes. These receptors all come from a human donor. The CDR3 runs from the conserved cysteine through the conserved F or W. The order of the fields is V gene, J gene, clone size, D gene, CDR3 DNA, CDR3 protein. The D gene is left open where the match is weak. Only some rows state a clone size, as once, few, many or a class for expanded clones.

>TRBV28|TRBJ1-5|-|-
TGTGCCAGCAGTTCTAACCGAAATAATGACTCTTCCAATCAGCCCCAGCATTTT
CASSSNRNNDSSNQPQHF
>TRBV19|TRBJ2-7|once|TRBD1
TGTGCCAGTAGTTTGCCTAAGGGACAGGGTTCCTACGAGCAGTACTTC
CASSLPKGQGSYEQYF
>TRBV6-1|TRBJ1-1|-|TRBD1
TGTGCCAGCAGTGAAGCGACACAGGGGGGGAACACTGAAGCTTTCTTT
CASSEATQGGNTEAFF
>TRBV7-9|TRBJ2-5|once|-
TGTGCCAGCAGCTTAGGGGTGGAAGAGACCCAGTACTTC
CASSLGVEETQYF
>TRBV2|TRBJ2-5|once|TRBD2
TGTGCCAGCAGCGCACTAGCGGGCTTCCAAGAGACCCAGTACTTC
CASSALAGFQETQYF
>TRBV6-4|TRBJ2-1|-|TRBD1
TGTGCCAGCAAAGGACAGGGGGCAGATGAGCAGTTCTTC
CASKGQGADEQFF
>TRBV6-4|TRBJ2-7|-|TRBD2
TGTGCCAGCAGTGACTCGACTAGCGGGAGGGGAGAGCAGTACTTC
CASSDSTSGRGEQYF
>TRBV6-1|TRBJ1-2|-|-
TGTGCCAGCAGTGAGCGGACACCCAGCTGGGTCTATGGCTACACCTTC
CASSERTPSWVYGYTF
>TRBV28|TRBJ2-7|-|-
TGTGCCAGCAGTTCTCGAGGCAGCTCCTACGAGCAGTACTTC
CASSSRGSSYEQYF
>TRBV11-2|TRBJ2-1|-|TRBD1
TGTGCCAGCAGCTTCGTGGATGAGGGACAGGGCACCTACAATGAGCAGTTCTTC
CASSFVDEGQGTYNEQFF
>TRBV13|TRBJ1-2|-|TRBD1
TGTGCCAGCAGCTTACGACCTTACGTACCTCAGCTTCAGGGGGCTATGTACTATGGCTACACCTTC
CASSLRPYVPQLQGAMYYGYTF
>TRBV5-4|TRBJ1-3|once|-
TGTGCCAGCAGCTGGAGGGGGACACCAGGCTCTGGAAACACCATATATTTT
CASSWRGTPGSGNTIYF
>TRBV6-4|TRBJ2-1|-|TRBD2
TGTGCCAGCAGTGATAGCGGGAGAGGCTACAATGAGCAGTTCTTC
CASSDSGRGYNEQFF
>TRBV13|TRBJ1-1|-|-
TGTGCCAGCAGCTTAGGCCATATCCGGTTCTTCCACCCCTTAAACACTGAAGCTTTCTTT
CASSLGHIRFFHPLNTEAFF
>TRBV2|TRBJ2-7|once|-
TGTGCCAGCAGTGAGCCAGGGTCCTACGAGCAGTACTTC
CASSEPGSYEQYF
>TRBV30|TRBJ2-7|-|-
TGTGCCTGGACGCCCTACAAGTCCGGGGTAGGATATTACGAGCAGTACTTC
CAWTPYKSGVGYYEQYF
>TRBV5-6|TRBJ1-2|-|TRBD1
TGTGCCAGCAGCTTGGGGACAGGACTAGACTACACCTTC
CASSLGTGLDYTF
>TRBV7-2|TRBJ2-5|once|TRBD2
TGTGCCAGCAGCATAATAGTCGGGACTAGGGAGACCCAGTACTTC
CASSIIVGTRETQYF
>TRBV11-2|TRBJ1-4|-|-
TGTGCCAGCAGCTTAGCCCGGCCCCCAGCAACTAATGAAAAACTGTTTTTT
CASSLARPPATNEKLFF
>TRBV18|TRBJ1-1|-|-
TGTGCCAGCTCACCACGGTTTGACGGGGCTGAAGCTTTCTTT
CASSPRFDGAEAFF
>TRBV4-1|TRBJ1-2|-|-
TGCGCCAGCAGCCAAGTATCGGGCACGGACTATGGCTACACCTTC
CASSQVSGTDYGYTF
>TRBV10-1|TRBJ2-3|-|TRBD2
TGCGCCAGCAGTGAGTCGATTAGCGGGAGTACAGATACGCAGTATTTT
CASSESISGSTDTQYF
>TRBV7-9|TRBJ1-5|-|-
TGTGCCAGCAGCTTAGGGAGTCATCAGCCCCAGCATTTT
CASSLGSHQPQHF
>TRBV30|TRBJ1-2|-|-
TGTGCCTGGAGCCGGGACACCCTTAACTATGGCTACACCTTC
CAWSRDTLNYGYTF
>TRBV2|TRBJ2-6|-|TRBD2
TGTGCCAGCACCCCCCGGGAGGGAAGAAGCTCTGGGGCCAACGTCCTGACTTTC
CASTPREGRSSGANVLTF
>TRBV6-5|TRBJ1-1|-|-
TGTGCCAGCACCCATGCGCCGGGCTCGGGCACTGAAGCTTTCTTT
CASTHAPGSGTEAFF
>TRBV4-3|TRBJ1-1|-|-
TGCGCCAGCAGGCCCTCGGCGGTTGGCGGCACTGAAGCTTTCTTT
CASRPSAVGGTEAFF
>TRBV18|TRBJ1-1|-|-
TGTGCCAGCTCACCACGCCAGGAAGGGAACACTGAAGCTTTCTTT
CASSPRQEGNTEAFF
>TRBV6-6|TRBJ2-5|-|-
TGTGCCAGCAGTTACCACGGGAGCGGAGAGACCCAGTACTTC
CASSYHGSGETQYF
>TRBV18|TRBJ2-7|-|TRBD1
TGTGCCAGCTCACCTAGATACAGGGGGCGGTCCCACGAGCAGTACTTC
CASSPRYRGRSHEQYF
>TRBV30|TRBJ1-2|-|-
TGTGCCTGGAGTAGTAGCGTAGGACGTGGCTACACCTTC
CAWSSSVGRGYTF
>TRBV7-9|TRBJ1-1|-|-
TGTGCCAGCAGCCACCCGGAACCTAACACTGAAGCTTTCTTT
CASSHPEPNTEAFF
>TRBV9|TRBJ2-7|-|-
TGTGCCAGCAGCCCCTATGCGGCCTCGTCCTACGAGCAGTACTTC
CASSPYAASSYEQYF
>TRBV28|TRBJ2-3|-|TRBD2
TGTGCCAGCAGTTTATCTCCGGAGGATCGGGAGGAACTCACAGATACGCAGTATTTT
CASSLSPEDREELTDTQYF
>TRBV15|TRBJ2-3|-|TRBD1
TGTGCCACCAGCAGAGATGCTGGGACAGCCGACGGGGGCACAGATACGCAGTATTTT
CATSRDAGTADGGTDTQYF
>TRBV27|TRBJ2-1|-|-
TGTGCCAGCAGCCCTATGACCAGGCTACCTGAGCAGTTCTTC
CASSPMTRLPEQFF
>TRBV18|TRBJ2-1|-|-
TGTGCCAGCTCACCGTATTTGAAAGGGCAAAACAATGAGCAGTTCTTC
CASSPYLKGQNNEQFF
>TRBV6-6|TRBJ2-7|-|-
TGTGCCAGCAGTCCGACAGGGTGGGAGGGCCGCTACGAGCAGTACTTC
CASSPTGWEGRYEQYF
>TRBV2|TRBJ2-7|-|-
TGTGCCAGCAACCCATTTCAAGAGCAGTACTTC
CASNPFQEQYF
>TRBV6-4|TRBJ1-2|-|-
TGTGCCAGCAGTGACTCGAAAGCAGAAAAGAACTATGGCTACACCTTC
CASSDSKAEKNYGYTF
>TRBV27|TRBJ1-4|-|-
TGTGCCAGCAGTTTTGGATGGCGTGAAAAACTGTTTTTT
CASSFGWREKLFF
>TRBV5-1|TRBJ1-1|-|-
TGCGCCAGCAGCTTGAGGGGGACGGGGAACACTGAAGCTTTCTTT
CASSLRGTGNTEAFF
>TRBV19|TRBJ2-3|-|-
TGTGCCAGTAGTATCCCTTGGGAGGACGGACTTGGCAGGGGCACAGATACGCAGTATTTT
CASSIPWEDGLGRGTDTQYF
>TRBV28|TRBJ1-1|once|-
TGTGCCAGCAGTTTGGTGCAGGTCGGCACTGAAGCTTTCTTT
CASSLVQVGTEAFF
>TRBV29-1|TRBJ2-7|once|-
TGCAGCGTTGGACGGCGGAGCTCCTACGAGCAGTACTTC
CSVGRRSSYEQYF
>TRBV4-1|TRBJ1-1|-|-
TGCGCCAGCAGCCAAGAGAGGACAAAGAACACTGAAGCTTTCTTT
CASSQERTKNTEAFF
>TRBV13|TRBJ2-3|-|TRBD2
TGTGCCAGCAGCCTATGGACTAGCGGGAATCGCGATACGCAGTATTTT
CASSLWTSGNRDTQYF
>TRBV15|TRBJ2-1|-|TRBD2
TGTGCCACCAGCAGATTGATTTGCGGGAGAAGCTCCTACAATGAGCAGTTCTTC
CATSRLICGRSSYNEQFF
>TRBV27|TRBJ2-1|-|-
TGTGCCAGCAGTCACCGCCGGGGGCGTACTTACAATGAGCAGTTCTTC
CASSHRRGRTYNEQFF
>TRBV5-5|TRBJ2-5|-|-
TGTGCCAGCAGCTTGAGGGACGTCCAAGAGACCCAGTACTTC
CASSLRDVQETQYF
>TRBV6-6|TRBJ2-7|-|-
TGTGCCAGCAGTTCGGTGGGTGGGGGTTCCTACGAGCAGTACTTC
CASSSVGGGSYEQYF
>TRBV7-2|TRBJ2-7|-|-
TGTGCCAGCAGCTTAGTGAAGGCTATAGGATCCTACGAGCAGTACTTC
CASSLVKAIGSYEQYF